The 23 T cell receptor beta chains below come from one sample, sequenced in a study of cytomegalovirus exposure and HLA in healthy donors. 13 Jbeta primers and 60 Vbeta primers were used for the PCR. Sequencing used immunoSEQ multiplex PCR; TCRdb keeps in-frame clones, though not all of them. The sample yields approximately 290,000 clones, 80% seen once. The sequenced sample consisted of PBMCs. The origin of the receptors is a girl aged 2 to 10 in good health and CMV-seronegative.

CDR3 amino acids: CASGLTGSPNQPQHF. As DNA, the CDR3 is TGTGCTAGTGGTTTGACAGGGAGTCCCAATCAGCCCCAGCATTTT. V is TRBV12-5 and J is TRBJ1-5, with a tentative D call TRBD1 (6 bases). Between the trimmed V and J ends, which lost 2 bases and 3 bases, there was a span of 11 bases. This CDR3 has 15 amino acids. Germline lookup yields CDR1 LGHNT and CDR2 FRNRAP.

The chain couples TRBV9 to TRBJ1-3; weak D call: TRBD1 (5 bases). V shed 4 bases and J shed 4 bases, with 18 bases lying between them. Germline lookup yields CDR1 SGDLS and CDR2 YYNGEE. This CDR3 contains 16 residues. CDR3: CASSSGLSAAGNTIYF. The CDR3 DNA sequence: TGTGCCAGCAGCTCGGGACTGTCGGCAGCGGGAAACACCATATATTTT.

This clone was counted between two and nine times. Here the CDR3 reads CASSEESVETQYF. The CDR3 nucleotides read TGTGCCAGCAGTGAGGAGAGCGTCGAGACCCAGTACTTC. The chain has TRBV2 and TRBJ2-5; D remains unclear. Trimming took 3 bases from V and 5 from J, leaving 10 bases between them. Looked up from germline, CDR1 is SNHLY and CDR2 is FYNNEI. This CDR3 has 13 residues.

The J gene is TRBJ1-4, the V gene TRBV5-1, with TRBD1 matching 8 bases. J gave up 4 bases and V 3 bases, and 8 bases lay outside the gene matches. The germline gives CDR1 SGHRS, CDR2 YFSETQ. The CDR3 sequence is 16 residues long. In DNA form, the CDR3 reads TGCGCCAGCAGCTCAAATCCGGGACAGGTTAATGAAAAACTGTTTTTT. Translation gives CASSSNPGQVNEKLFF. Based on the CDR3 plus reference TRBV5-1 and TRBJ1-4, the full variable domain is KAGVTQTPRYLIKTRGQQVTLSCSPISGHRSVSWYQQTPGQGLQFLFEYFSETQRNKGNFPGRFSGRQFSNSRSEMNVSTLELGDSALYLCASSSNPGQVNEKLFFGSGTQLSVL.

The chain employs TRBV7-3 and TRBJ1-2; D gene uncertain. V was trimmed by 5 bases and J by 8 bases, leaving 21 bases between them. Germline V lookup: CDR1 SGHTA, CDR2 FQGTGA. The CDR3 is made up of 15 amino acids. The CDR3 protein is CASSTPDPIGGGYTF. As DNA, the CDR3 is TGTGCCAGCAGCACCCCAGATCCGATCGGAGGAGGCTACACCTTC.

The chain has TRBV25-1 and TRBJ2-3; 7 positions match TRBD2. CDR3 length: 16 amino acids. The junction had 8 bases not matched to a gene; V was cut back by 3 bases and J by 2 bases. Germline loops: CDR1 MGHDK, CDR2 SYGVNS. This CDR3 reads CASSDLRGEFTDTQYF. CDR3 nucleotide sequence: TGTGCCAGCAGTGATCTACGGGGGGAATTCACAGATACGCAGTATTTT.

V gene TRBV18 combines with J gene TRBJ2-1; 9 positions agree with TRBD2. Germline V CDR1 and CDR2: KGHSH, LQKENI. V trimming: 3 bases; J trimming: 2 bases; junction bases outside the gene matches: 8. CDR3 length: 17 amino acids. For the CDR3, the DNA is TGTGCCAGCTCACCTCCCATAGCGGGGGCCACCTACAATGAGCAGTTCTTC. It is translated as CASSPPIAGATYNEQFF.

The chain carries TRBV9 and TRBJ2-1; no firm D call. CDR1 SGDLS and CDR2 YYNGEE come from the germline V gene. The CDR3 runs 15 residues. Trimming left V 0 bases short and J 3 bases short, with 10 bases between. The CDR3 is CASSVDPGFYNEQFF. The CDR3 DNA follows: TGTGCCAGCAGCGTAGACCCCGGGTTCTACAATGAGCAGTTCTTC.

The chain recombines TRBV28 with TRBJ1-6; 7 bases map to TRBD1. Germline-derived CDR1 and CDR2 are MDHEN and SYDVKM. This CDR3 has 18 amino acids. V trimming: 6 bases; J trimming: 0 bases; junction bases outside the gene matches: 11. The DNA of the CDR3 is TGTGCCAGCAGCGCTACAGGGGTGAGGAGCTCCTATAATTCACCCCTCCACTTT. Encoded protein: CASSATGVRSSYNSPLHF.

The chain joins TRBV6-5 to TRBJ2-1; 14 positions match TRBD2. V gave up 6 bases and J gave up 7 bases; unmatched junction bases: 5. The CDR3 consists of 15 residues. In germline, CDR1 is MNHEY, CDR2 SVGAGI. The CDR3 loop reads CASRRLAGGRNEQFF. As DNA, the CDR3 is TGTGCCAGCAGGCGACTAGCGGGAGGGCGGAATGAGCAGTTCTTC.

The gene calls are TRBV19 and TRBJ2-7; TRBD2 aligns across 11 bases. The junction had 6 bases not matched to a gene; V was cut back by 3 bases and J by 2 bases. There are 16 residues in the CDR3. Per germline, CDR1 LNHDA and CDR2 SQIVND (reference sequence). The CDR3 nucleotides are TGTGCCAGTAGTATTTATGTAGCGGGAGGGACCTACGAGCAGTACTTC. Amino acid sequence: CASSIYVAGGTYEQYF.

The V and J genes are TRBV30 and TRBJ2-7; 7 bases line up with TRBD2. V dropped 1 base and J dropped 2; count of bases not matched to a gene: 8. Germline V gene sequence: CDR1 GTSNPN, CDR2 SVGIG (reference sequence). CDR3 size: 15 residues. This chain's CDR3 is CAWSGWGGATYEQYF. The CDR3 nucleotides are TGTGCCTGGAGTGGGTGGGGAGGGGCGACCTACGAGCAGTACTTC.

This chain joins TRBV27 and TRBJ2-1, with 10 bases that match TRBD2. Trimming cost V 2 bases and J 6 bases; bases outside gene matches: 10. The CDR3 spans 17 residues. Germline CDR1 MNHEY, CDR2 SMNVEV (reference sequence). This chain's CDR3 is CASSLTHSSGSTNEQFF. CDR3 nucleotide sequence: TGTGCCAGCAGTTTAACACACTCTAGCGGGAGTACCAATGAGCAGTTCTTC.

The V call is TRBV28, the J call TRBJ2-1; the D gene is possibly TRBD1 (5 bases). This CDR3 region has 12 residues. The V gene lost 11 bases and the J gene lost 3 bases, with 11 bases spanning the gap. In germline, CDR1 is MDHEN, CDR2 SYDVKM. This CDR3 is CAWQGSYNEQFF. The CDR3 DNA is TGTGCCTGGCAGGGAAGCTACAATGAGCAGTTCTTC.

This clone was observed a single time. The V gene is TRBV30, the J gene TRBJ1-5; D may be TRBD1 (6 bases). V lost 2 bases to trimming and J lost 0 bases, with 17 bases between them. The CDR3 covers 17 residues. Germline V gene lookup returns CDR1 GTSNPN and CDR2 SVGIG (reference sequence). The chain's CDR3 is CAWSPQTGSYSNQPQHF. As DNA, the CDR3 is TGTGCCTGGAGTCCCCAGACAGGATCATATAGCAATCAGCCCCAGCATTTT.

The genes are TRBV7-6 and TRBJ2-1, with 11 bases that match TRBD2. After removal of 5 bases from V and 3 bases from J, the junction contained 6 bases not matched to a gene. The CDR3 sequence is 16 residues long. The V gene's germline CDR1 is SGHVS and CDR2 FNYEAQ. CDR3 DNA sequence: TGTGCCAGCAGCGCTCGACTAGCGGGACACTACAATGAGCAGTTCTTC. As protein: CASSARLAGHYNEQFF.

This clone appeared a few times. This chain joins TRBV9 and TRBJ2-3; 13 bases map to TRBD2. The CDR3 sequence is 18 residues long. Germline lookup yields CDR1 SGDLS and CDR2 YYNGEE. Trimming cost V 4 bases and J 4 bases; bases outside gene matches: 12. The CDR3 spells CASSTRLAGGPHSDTQYF. The CDR3 coding sequence is TGTGCCAGCAGCACCCGACTAGCGGGGGGCCCCCATTCAGATACGCAGTATTTT. Combining the CDR3 with reference TRBV9 and TRBJ2-3 gives the whole variable domain DSGVTQTPKHLITATGQRVTLRCSPRSGDLSVYWYQQSLDQGLQFLIQYYNGEERAKGNILERFSAQQFPDLHSELNLSSLELGDSALYFCASSTRLAGGPHSDTQYFGPGTRLTVL.

This sequence joins TRBV28 and TRBJ1-2; the D is unclear. CDR3 length: 13 residues. The germline CDR1 and CDR2 sequences are MDHEN and SYDVKM. V was trimmed by 8 bases and J by 3 bases, leaving 13 bases between them. For the CDR3, the DNA is TGTGCCAGCGGGGAGGCCTTCCACTATGGCTACACCTTC. Translated: CASGEAFHYGYTF.

The chain joins TRBV19 to TRBJ2-1; TRBD2 matches at 7 bases. This CDR3 contains 16 residues. Trimming removed 6 bases from V and 0 bases from J; junction bases left unmatched: 8. Germline CDR1 is LNHDA and CDR2 is SQIVND (reference sequence). CDR3 loop: CASSRLAGVSYNEQFF. CDR3 in DNA: TGTGCCAGTAGCCGACTAGCAGGCGTCTCCTACAATGAGCAGTTCTTC.

V gene TRBV11-1 combines with J gene TRBJ2-7; maybe TRBD1 (6 bases). CDR1 and CDR2 from the germline V gene are SGHAT and FQDESV (reference sequence). This CDR3 contains 15 residues. Trimming took 3 bases from V and 2 from J, leaving 14 bases between them. The CDR3 reads CASSFDRTGPYEQYF. The CDR3 DNA sequence: TGTGCCAGCAGCTTTGACAGAACAGGGCCCTACGAGCAGTACTTC.

The V gene is TRBV12-5, the J gene TRBJ2-2; D not resolved. Germline V gene sequence: CDR1 LGHNT, CDR2 FRNRAP. The CDR3 covers 11 residues. Between the trimmed V and J ends, which lost 2 bases and 8 bases, there was a span of 3 bases. The CDR3 coding sequence is TGTGCTAGTGGTTTGTCGGGGGAGCTGTTTTTT. This encodes CASGLSGELFF.

The chain links TRBV5-1 to TRBJ2-5, with a tentative D call TRBD2 (5 bases). The tail of the sequence fits TRBJ2-7 better, so the J call may be wrong. This CDR3 region has 17 residues. In germline, CDR1 is SGHRS, CDR2 YFSETQ. The CDR3 coding sequence is TGCGCCAGCAGCTTGCGGAGAGACACGCTCGGGATCCACGAGCAGTACTTC. This gives the protein CASSLRRDTLGIHEQYF.

The chain couples TRBV2 to TRBJ2-1; 11 nucleotides match TRBD2. V dropped 5 bases and J dropped 4; count of bases not matched to a gene: 16. CDR3 length: 19 residues. Germline assignment: CDR1 SNHLY and CDR2 FYNNEI. The DNA of the CDR3 is TGTGCCAGCAGTCAAGGACTAGCGGGCTCCCTAGGGGCATACAATGAGCAGTTCTTC. Its protein is CASSQGLAGSLGAYNEQFF.